The 22 T cell receptor beta chains in this list originate from one sample, sequenced in a study of blood T cell repertoires in COVID-19. This table comes from immunoSEQ multiplex PCR, and its TCRdb copy is limited to in-frame clones, with some not included. The sample has some 80,000 clones, 70% to 90% seen once. Sequencing was done on a sample of peripheral blood. These receptors originate from a woman aged 80 or older in a cohort sampled during active or convalescent COVID-19.

V gene TRBV6-1 combines with J gene TRBJ1-2; D is possibly TRBD1 (5 bases). The V gene's germline CDR1 is MNHNS and CDR2 SASEGT. Trimming removed 2 bases from V and 5 bases from J, with 12 bases in between. This CDR3 comprises 14 residues. The CDR3 loop reads CASSETQGGYGYTF. The DNA for the CDR3 is TGTGCCAGCAGTGAAACCCAGGGAGGGTATGGCTACACCTTC.

The chain joins TRBV27 to TRBJ2-1, with 13 bases fitting TRBD2. Per germline, CDR1 MNHEY and CDR2 SMNVEV (reference sequence). V lost 4 bases and J lost 6; bases outside the gene matches: 3. The CDR3 consists of 15 residues. The CDR3 loop reads CASSSGLAGRNEQFF. CDR3 nucleotides: TGTGCCAGCAGTTCGGGACTAGCGGGACGCAATGAGCAGTTCTTC.

This chain links TRBV18 with TRBJ1-6, with TRBD1 matching over 7 bases. CDR1 and CDR2 from the germline V gene are KGHSH and LQKENI. The V gene end was trimmed by 3 bases and the J gene end by 10 bases; junction bases not matched to a gene: 6. The length of the CDR3 is 14 residues. For the CDR3, the DNA is TGTGCCAGCTCACCCGGGACAGAAACCTCACCCCTCCACTTT. It specifies CASSPGTETSPLHF.

This chain uses TRBV9 with TRBJ2-5, with 9 positions matching TRBD1. V gave up 3 bases and J gave up 13 bases; unmatched junction bases: 4. Germline V gene sequence: CDR1 SGDLS, CDR2 YYNGEE. CDR3 length equals 11 residues. The CDR3 loop is CASSGYRGLYF. The CDR3, as DNA: TGTGCCAGCAGCGGATACAGGGGGCTGTACTTC.

The V gene is TRBV11-2, the J gene TRBJ2-7; 10 bases fit TRBD1. The V and J ends lost 5 bases and 4 bases, in that order; junction bases with no gene match: 8. CDR1 SGHAT and CDR2 FQNNGV come from the germline V gene. CDR3 length: 15 amino acids. The CDR3 DNA reads TGTGCCAGCAGCCAATGGGACAGGGGAAGATACGAGCAGTACTTC. Translation gives CASSQWDRGRYEQYF.

The chain links TRBV9 to TRBJ2-3; TRBD2 matches at 11 bases. The CDR3 runs to 17 residues. Germline CDR1 is SGDLS and CDR2 is YYNGEE. Trimming at V came to 2 bases and at J to 2 bases, leaving 7 bases not matched to a gene. CDR3 coding DNA: TGTGCCAGCAGCGTTGGTAGACTAGCGGGGTTCACAGATACGCAGTATTTT. Its translation: CASSVGRLAGFTDTQYF.

The J gene is TRBJ1-4, the V gene TRBV9; 8 bases align to TRBD1. J lost 8 bases, V lost 0 bases, and 6 bases had no gene match. Germline CDR1 SGDLS, CDR2 YYNGEE. The CDR3 covers 15 residues. CDR3 sequence: CASSVDGQGREKLFF. CDR3 DNA sequence: TGTGCCAGCAGCGTAGACGGACAGGGAAGGGAAAAACTGTTTTTT.

This chain connects TRBV5-4 to TRBJ2-7; the D is unclear. With 5 bases removed from V and 1 base from J, the gap between germline ends came to 13 bases. CDR3 size: 14 residues. Germline lookup yields CDR1 SGHNT and CDR2 YYREEE (reference sequence). CDR3 protein: CASSQTLGSYEQYV. The CDR3 DNA follows: TGTGCCAGCAGTCAAACCCTCGGTTCCTACGAGCAGTACGTC.

The chain uses TRBV30 and TRBJ2-7; 7 bases are shared with TRBD1. Unmatched junction bases numbered 9, after V lost 1 base and J lost 9 bases. Germline CDR1 is GTSNPN and CDR2 is SVGIG (reference sequence). This CDR3 region has 13 residues. CDR3 sequence reads: CAWSEYRGAAQYV. The DNA of the CDR3 is TGTGCCTGGAGTGAGTACAGGGGAGCGGCGCAGTACGTC.

V and J are TRBV5-1 and TRBJ1-1; D possibly corresponds to TRBD1 (5 bases). Germline CDR1 reads SGHRS; CDR2 reads YFSETQ. This CDR3 region has 16 residues. V lost 0 bases, J lost 0 bases, and 12 bases lay in between. As DNA, the CDR3 is TGCGCCAGCAGCTTGGTGGGGGGTGTACTGAACACTGAAGCTTTCTTT. Translated, it gives CASSLVGGVLNTEAFF.

V gene TRBV24-1 combines with J gene TRBJ2-3; a weak D match, TRBD1 (5 bases). V shed 3 bases and J shed 0 bases, with 12 bases lying between them. CDR3 length: 16 residues. Looked up from germline, CDR1 is KGHDR and CDR2 is SFDVKD. CDR3 sequence (DNA): TGTGCCACCAGTGATGCCGACAGTTCTAGCACAGATACGCAGTATTTT. This translates into CATSDADSSSTDTQYF.

This clone came up a few times. CDR3 residues: CASSWGPETGELFF. The CDR3 region has the DNA TGTGCCAGCAGTTGGGGGCCGGAAACCGGGGAGCTGTTTTTT. This chain uses TRBV6-4 with TRBJ2-2, with TRBD1 as a possible D gene (6 bases). The CDR3 runs to 14 residues. CDR1 is MRHNA, CDR2 SNTAGT, per germline. Trimming removed 5 bases at V and 5 bases at J, with 12 bases between.

The chain joins TRBV24-1 to TRBJ2-1, with D possibly being TRBD2 (6 bases). Germline CDR1 and CDR2: KGHDR and SFDVKD. The CDR3 consists of 14 residues. Trimming left V 5 bases short and J 9 bases short, with 16 bases between. The CDR3 DNA is TGTGCCACCAGTGTCCCGGCGGGGACGGGTGAGCAGTTCTTC. Translating gives CATSVPAGTGEQFF.

This clone is medium-sized by share. Other DNA sequences in the sample encode the same CDR3. The gene calls are TRBV18 and TRBJ1-5; TRBD1 matches 8 bases. CDR3 length equals 15 residues. Germline CDR1 reads KGHSH; CDR2 reads LQKENI. Unmatched junction bases numbered 2, after V lost 2 bases and J lost 2 bases. In DNA form, the CDR3 reads TGTGCCAGCTCACCAGACAGGGGCGGCAATCAGCCCCAGCATTTT. Residues: CASSPDRGGNQPQHF.

V is TRBV5-1 and J is TRBJ2-1, with 11 bases identical to TRBD1. Unmatched junction bases numbered 9, after V lost 4 bases and J lost 9 bases. CDR3 size: 15 residues. Germline CDR1 SGHRS, CDR2 YFSETQ. CDR3 in DNA: TGCGCCAGCAGCCCTGGACAGGGGGCGTCGGGTGAGCAGTTCTTC. Its protein is CASSPGQGASGEQFF. Variable domain in full (rest from reference TRBV5-1 and TRBJ2-1): KAGVTQTPRYLIKTRGQQVTLSCSPISGHRSVSWYQQTPGQGLQFLFEYFSETQRNKGNFPGRFSGRQFSNSRSEMNVSTLELGDSALYLCASSPGQGASGEQFFGPGTRLTVL.

The rearrangement uses TRBV15 and TRBJ2-5, with D possibly TRBD1 on 5 matching bases. Germline V CDR1 and CDR2: LNHNV, YYDKDF (reference sequence). V gave up 0 bases and J gave up 0 bases, with 5 bases separating them. This CDR3 region has 14 residues. This chain's CDR3 is CATSREGDQETQYF. The CDR3 DNA reads as TGTGCCACCAGCAGAGAAGGGGACCAAGAGACCCAGTACTTC. The full variable domain, in which reference TRBV15 and TRBJ2-5 provide the parts outside the CDR3, is DAMVIQNPRYQVTQFGKPVTLSCSQTLNHNVMYWYQQKSSQAPKLLFHYYDKDFNNEADTPDNFQSRRPNTSFCFLDIRSPGLGDTAMYLCATSREGDQETQYFGPGTRLLVL.

This clone was seen only a few times. The rearrangement links TRBV5-1 to TRBJ2-5; D call uncertain. The CDR3 has 11 amino acids. The germline CDR1 and CDR2 sequences are SGHRS and YFSETQ. The germline V and J ends were trimmed by 2 bases and 4 bases, with 3 bases remaining between them. Here the CDR3 DNA reads TGCGCCAGCAGCTTCTCAGAGACCCAGTACTTC. As protein: CASSFSETQYF.

This clone was picked up one time. The chain joins TRBV24-1 to TRBJ2-1; a weak D match, TRBD2 (5 bases). Trimming pared 9 bases from V and 7 bases from J, leaving 15 bases between. The CDR3 has 13 amino acids. Germline loops: CDR1 KGHDR, CDR2 SFDVKD. CDR3 in amino acids: CATESGRKNEQFF. CDR3 coding DNA: TGTGCCACCGAAAGCGGCCGGAAAAATGAGCAGTTCTTC.

This clone came up once. The chain has TRBV19 and TRBJ1-2; TRBD1 agrees at 11 bases. The CDR3 totals 16 residues. Germline assignment: CDR1 LNHDA and CDR2 SQIVND (reference sequence). The J segment lost 1 base and the V segment lost 0 bases, leaving 1 base of the junction unmatched. The CDR3 loop is CASSIEGTGGNYGYTF. The CDR3 region has the DNA TGTGCCAGTAGTATAGAGGGGACAGGGGGTAACTATGGCTACACCTTC.

As concerns this clone: The DNA is left out, because the CDR3 cannot be placed on it with certainty; the CDR3 is given as TCRdb lists it. This chain joins TRBV11-2 and TRBJ1-2. Germline lookup yields CDR1 SGHAT and CDR2 FQNNGV. The CDR3 region is 14 residues in length, termini included. Here the CDR3 reads CASSLDIRFGGYTF.

This chain links TRBV27 with TRBJ2-2, with D perhaps TRBD1 (5 bases). This CDR3 has 16 residues. Germline V lookup: CDR1 MNHEY, CDR2 SMNVEV (reference sequence). V gave up 0 bases and J gave up 1 base, with 9 bases separating them. In nucleotides, the CDR3 is TGTGCCAGCAGTTTATCGAGACAGTTGAACACCGGGGAGCTGTTTTTT. This codes for CASSLSRQLNTGELFF.

J is TRBJ2-3 and V is TRBV2; 8 bases agree with TRBD1. This CDR3 comprises 14 residues. The V gene end was trimmed by 3 bases and the J gene end by 6 bases; junction bases not matched to a gene: 5. Germline V gene sequence: CDR1 SNHLY, CDR2 FYNNEI. CDR3 bases: TGTGCCAGCAGTGAGGACAGGGAGATCGATACGCAGTATTTT. It translates to CASSEDREIDTQYF. The complete variable domain, with remaining parts taken from reference TRBV2 and TRBJ2-3, reads EPEVTQTPSHQVTQMGQEVILRCVPISNHLYFYWYRQILGQKVEFLVSFYNNEISEKSEIFDDQFSVERPDGSNFTLKIRSTKLEDSAMYFCASSEDREIDTQYFGPGTRLTVL.